The 16 T cell receptor beta chains presented below share a single source sample, sequenced in a study of response to subunit inactivated influenza vaccine. TCRdb re-called the RT-PCR reads with MiXCR, one entry per CDR3 protein. The table has 560,000 or so distinct CDR3 sequences, less than 10% seen once; the top ten hold roughly 13%. Sequencing used PBMCs from blood, obtained about 23 months after vaccination. The receptor source for this set is a man aged 50 to 69 who received an inactivated influenza vaccine.

The genes are TRBV5-6 and TRBJ2-4; D ambiguous. Per germline, CDR1 SGHDT and CDR2 YYEEEE. V shed 4 bases and J shed 8 bases, with 7 bases lying between them. The CDR3 spans 11 residues. CDR3 sequence (DNA): TGTGCCAGCAGCGCGTTAGACATTCAGTACTTC. Protein product: CASSALDIQYF.

This clonotype was counted only a few times. This chain joins TRBV7-7 and TRBJ2-5; no clear D gene. Germline V gene data show CDR1 as SSHAT and CDR2 as FNYEAQ (reference sequence). Deletions cut 5 bases from V and 3 bases from J, with 10 bases between. This CDR3 has 13 amino acids. The CDR3 loop is CASSQDHKETQYF. CDR3 sequence (DNA): TGTGCCAGCAGCCAGGACCATAAAGAGACCCAGTACTTC.

There are many counts of this clonotype. V and J are TRBV20-1 and TRBJ1-6; D unresolved. The CDR3 loop spans 14 amino acids. Germline assignment: CDR1 DFQATT and CDR2 SNEGSKA (reference sequence). The V end lost 0 bases, the J end lost 9 bases, and 12 bases lay between the germline ends. The CDR3 is CSARDRYNLSPLHF. CDR3 nucleotide sequence: TGCAGTGCTAGAGATAGGTACAATCTTTCACCCCTCCACTTT.

This clonotype has just a few counts. This rearrangement joins TRBV29-1 to TRBJ1-2; D possibly corresponds to TRBD1 (6 bases). The CDR3 has 11 amino acids. Deletions cut 4 bases from V and 3 bases from J, with 6 bases between. Germline V CDR1 and CDR2: SQVTM, ANQGSEA. DNA for the CDR3: TGCAGCGTTGGACAGGACTATGGCTACACCTTC. Protein product: CSVGQDYGYTF.

J is TRBJ2-7 and V is TRBV11-2; TRBD1 is a possible D gene (5 bases). Germline CDR1 is SGHAT and CDR2 is FQNNGV. Trimming removed 0 bases at V and 2 bases at J, with 14 bases between. This CDR3 has 16 residues. CDR3 sequence reads: CASSLDGHSMTYEQYF. CDR3 nucleotides: TGTGCCAGCAGCTTAGATGGACATAGTATGACCTACGAGCAGTACTTC.

This sequence joins TRBV19 and TRBJ1-1; no reliable D call. The CDR3 runs 13 residues. V was pared by 8 bases and J by 1 base, with 11 bases between. Looked up from germline, CDR1 is LNHDA and CDR2 is SQIVND (reference sequence). CDR3 bases: TGTGCCAGTCGCTTGGCCGGGAACACTGAAGCTTTCTTT. It translates to CASRLAGNTEAFF. Using reference TRBV19 and TRBJ1-1 for the parts outside the CDR3, the full variable domain is DGGITQSPKYLFRKEGQNVTLSCEQNLNHDAMYWYRQDPGQGLRLIYYSQIVNDFQKGDIAEGYSVSREKKESFPLTVTSAQKNPTAFYLCASRLAGNTEAFFGQGTRLTVV.

This clonotype occurred many times. The rearrangement joins TRBV7-3 to TRBJ2-1; D uncertain. CDR1 and CDR2 (germline): SGHTA, FQGTGA. Trimming pared 2 bases from V and 9 bases from J, leaving 23 bases between. The CDR3 totals 17 residues. This chain's CDR3 is CASSLLPPSGSVSEQFF. The DNA for the CDR3 is TGTGCCAGCAGCTTATTGCCCCCATCCGGCAGCGTCAGTGAGCAGTTCTTC.

The CDR3 here is CASSQDFASGNYEQYF. The DNA of the CDR3 is TGCGCCAGCAGCCAAGATTTCGCTAGCGGGAACTACGAGCAGTACTTC. V is TRBV4-3 and J is TRBJ2-7, with 9 bases that match TRBD2. The V gene end was trimmed by 0 bases and the J gene end by 3 bases; junction bases not matched to a gene: 6. Germline-derived CDR1 and CDR2 are LGHNA and YSLEER. The CDR3 length is 16 residues.

The rearrangement joins TRBV28 to TRBJ1-5; D is ambiguous. In germline, CDR1 is MDHEN, CDR2 SYDVKM. This CDR3 has 10 residues. V lost 3 bases, J lost 12 bases, and 6 bases lay in between. Here the CDR3 reads CASSFDRQHF. In nucleotides, the CDR3 is TGTGCCAGCAGTTTTGACCGCCAGCATTTT.

This clonotype was seen ten or more times. The rearrangement uses TRBV6-6 and TRBJ1-5, with no clear D. With 4 bases removed from V and 9 bases from J, the gap between germline ends came to 13 bases. Germline assignment: CDR1 MNHNY and CDR2 SVGAGI (reference sequence). The CDR3 runs 13 residues. The CDR3 coding sequence is TGTGCCAGCAGTTTAGAGTCTCAAGTGCCCCAGCATTTT. Amino acids: CASSLESQVPQHF.

The chain employs TRBV10-3 and TRBJ2-1; 9 nucleotides line up with TRBD2. The CDR3 loop spans 17 amino acids. The J segment lost 1 base and the V segment lost 3 bases, leaving 7 bases of the junction unmatched. The germline V gene has CDR1 ENHRY and CDR2 SYGVKD. The CDR3 region is CAISDIGGGASYNEQFF. CDR3 in DNA: TGTGCCATCAGTGACATTGGCGGGGGGGCTTCCTACAATGAGCAGTTCTTC.

This clonotype was counted a few times. Here the CDR3 reads CASSQDRLAFYEQYF. CDR3 nucleotide sequence: TGTGCCAGCAGCCAAGATAGACTAGCCTTCTACGAGCAGTACTTC. V usage is TRBV3-1 and J usage is TRBJ2-7; TRBD2 matches at 7 bases. The CDR3 contains 15 residues. Germline loops: CDR1 LGHDT, CDR2 YNNKEL (reference sequence). Losses at the gene ends were 0 bases for V and 3 bases for J; bases not matched to a gene: 5.

The chain uses TRBV20-1 and TRBJ2-5; D unresolved. The CDR3 runs 13 residues. Trimming took 5 bases from V and 3 from J, leaving 13 bases between them. CDR1 and CDR2 (germline): DFQATT, SNEGSKA (reference sequence). This CDR3 reads CSAASRSEETQYF. Written as DNA, the CDR3 is TGCAGTGCTGCCAGCAGGTCGGAAGAGACCCAGTACTTC.

The rearrangement uses TRBV4-1 and TRBJ1-6, with TRBD1 identical over 9 bases. The CDR3 is 15 amino acids. Germline-derived CDR1 and CDR2 are MGHRA and YSYEKL. With 1 base clipped from V and 8 bases from J, the junction kept 3 bases outside the gene matches. The CDR3 reads CASSQGTGVYSPLHF. Here the CDR3 DNA reads TGCGCCAGCAGCCAAGGGACAGGGGTTTATTCACCCCTCCACTTT.

This clonotype was observed a single time. A much larger clone differs by one base, so this may be a read error. The rearrangement links TRBV4-2 to TRBJ2-1, with no clear D. V lost 4 bases, J lost 8 bases, and 12 bases lay in between. Germline values: CDR1 LGHNA, CDR2 YNFKEQ. The CDR3 extends over 13 amino acids. CDR3 coding DNA: TGTGCCAGCAGCCTAGAGGCTTATTATGAGCAGTTCTTC. This gives the protein CASSLEAYYEQFF.

The table lists this clonotype with a few counts. The genes are TRBV6-8 and TRBJ2-7; 8 bases agree with TRBD1. The CDR3 runs to 16 residues. CDR1 is MNHGY, CDR2 SAAAGT, per germline. V shed 5 bases, J shed 3 bases, and the junction held 12 bases outside the gene matches. The CDR3: CASSIPTGVRNYEQYF. CDR3 nucleotides: TGTGCCAGCAGTATCCCGACAGGGGTTCGTAACTACGAGCAGTACTTC.